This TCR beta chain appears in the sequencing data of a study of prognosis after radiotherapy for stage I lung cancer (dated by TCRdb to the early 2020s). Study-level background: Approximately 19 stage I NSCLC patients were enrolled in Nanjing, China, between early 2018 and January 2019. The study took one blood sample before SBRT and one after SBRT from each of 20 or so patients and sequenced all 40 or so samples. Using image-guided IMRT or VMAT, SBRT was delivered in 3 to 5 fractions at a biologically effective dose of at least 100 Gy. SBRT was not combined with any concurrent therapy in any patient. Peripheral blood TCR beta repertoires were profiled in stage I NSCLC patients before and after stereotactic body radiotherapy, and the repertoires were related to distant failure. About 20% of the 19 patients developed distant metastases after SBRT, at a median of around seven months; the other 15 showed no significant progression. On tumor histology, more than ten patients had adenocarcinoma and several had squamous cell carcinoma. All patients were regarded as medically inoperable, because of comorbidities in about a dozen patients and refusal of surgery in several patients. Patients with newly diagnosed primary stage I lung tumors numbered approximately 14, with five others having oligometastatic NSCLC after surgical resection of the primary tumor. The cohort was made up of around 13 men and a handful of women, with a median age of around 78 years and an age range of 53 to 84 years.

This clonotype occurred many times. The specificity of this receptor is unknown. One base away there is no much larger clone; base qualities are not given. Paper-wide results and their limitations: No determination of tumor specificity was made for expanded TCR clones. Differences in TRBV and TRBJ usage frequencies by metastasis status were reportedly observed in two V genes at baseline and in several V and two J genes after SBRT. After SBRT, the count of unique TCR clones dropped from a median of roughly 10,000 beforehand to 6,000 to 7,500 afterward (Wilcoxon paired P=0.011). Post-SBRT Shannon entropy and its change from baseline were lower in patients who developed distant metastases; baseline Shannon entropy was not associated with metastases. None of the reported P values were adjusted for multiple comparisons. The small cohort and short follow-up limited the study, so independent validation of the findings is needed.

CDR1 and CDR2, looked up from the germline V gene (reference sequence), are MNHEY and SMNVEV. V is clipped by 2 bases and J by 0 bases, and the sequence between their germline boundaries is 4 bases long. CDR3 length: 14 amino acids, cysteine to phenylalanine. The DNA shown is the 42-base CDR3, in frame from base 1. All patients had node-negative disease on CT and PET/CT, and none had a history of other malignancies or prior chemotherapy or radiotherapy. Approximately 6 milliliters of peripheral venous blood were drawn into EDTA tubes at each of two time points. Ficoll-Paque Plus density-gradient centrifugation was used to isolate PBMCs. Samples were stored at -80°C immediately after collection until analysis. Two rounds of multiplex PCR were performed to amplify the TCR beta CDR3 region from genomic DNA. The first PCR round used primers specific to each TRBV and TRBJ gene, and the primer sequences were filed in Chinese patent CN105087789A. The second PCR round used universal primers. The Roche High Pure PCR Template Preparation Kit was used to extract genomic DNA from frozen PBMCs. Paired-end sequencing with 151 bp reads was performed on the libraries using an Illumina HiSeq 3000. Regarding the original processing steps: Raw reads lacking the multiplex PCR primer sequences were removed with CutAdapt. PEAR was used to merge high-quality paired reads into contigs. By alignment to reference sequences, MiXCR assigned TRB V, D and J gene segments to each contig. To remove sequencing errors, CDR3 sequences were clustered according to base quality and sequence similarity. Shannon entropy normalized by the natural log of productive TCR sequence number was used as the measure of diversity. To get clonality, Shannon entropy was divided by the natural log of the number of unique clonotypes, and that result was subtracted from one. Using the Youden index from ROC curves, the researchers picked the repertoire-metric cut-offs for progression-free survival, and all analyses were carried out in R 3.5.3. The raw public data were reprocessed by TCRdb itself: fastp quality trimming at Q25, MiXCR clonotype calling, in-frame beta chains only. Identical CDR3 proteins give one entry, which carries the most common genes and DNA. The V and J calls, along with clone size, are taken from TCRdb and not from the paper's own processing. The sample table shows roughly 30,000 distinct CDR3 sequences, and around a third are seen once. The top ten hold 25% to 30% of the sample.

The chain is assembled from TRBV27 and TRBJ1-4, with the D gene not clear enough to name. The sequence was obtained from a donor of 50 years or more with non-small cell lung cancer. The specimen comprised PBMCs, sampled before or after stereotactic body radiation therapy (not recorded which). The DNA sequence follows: TGTGCCAGCAGTTTACAGGCAACTAATGAAAAACTGTTTTTT. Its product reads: CASSLQATNEKLFF. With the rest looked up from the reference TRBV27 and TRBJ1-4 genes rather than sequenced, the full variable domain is EAQVTQNPRYLITVTGKKLTVTCSQNMNHEYMSWYRQDPGLGLRQIYYSMNVEVTDKGDVPEGYKVSRKEKRNFPLILESPSPNQTSLYFCASSLQATNEKLFFGSGTQLSVL.